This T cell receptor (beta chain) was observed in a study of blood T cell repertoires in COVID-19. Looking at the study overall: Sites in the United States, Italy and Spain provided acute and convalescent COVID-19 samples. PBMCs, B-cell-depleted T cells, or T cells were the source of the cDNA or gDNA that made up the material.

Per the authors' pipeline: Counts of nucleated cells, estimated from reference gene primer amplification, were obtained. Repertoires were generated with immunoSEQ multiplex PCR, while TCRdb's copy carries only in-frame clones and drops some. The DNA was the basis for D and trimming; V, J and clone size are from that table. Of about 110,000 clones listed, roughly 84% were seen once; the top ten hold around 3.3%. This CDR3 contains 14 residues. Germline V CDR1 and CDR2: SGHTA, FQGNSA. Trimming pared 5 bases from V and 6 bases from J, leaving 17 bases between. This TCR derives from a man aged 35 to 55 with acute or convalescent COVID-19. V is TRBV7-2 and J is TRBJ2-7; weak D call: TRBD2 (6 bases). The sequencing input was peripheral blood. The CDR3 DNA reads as TGTGCCAGCAGCCTCTCAGTAGGAGGGGTCGAGCAGTACTTC. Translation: CASSLSVGGVEQYF.